This T cell receptor (beta chain) was captured by sequencing in a study of T cell changes during pregnancy in multiple sclerosis. This CDR3 contains 14 residues. CDR1 and CDR2 (germline): SNHLY, FYNNEI. V was cut by 1 base and J by 1 base, with 7 bases left in between. Measured with immunoSEQ multiplex PCR; TCRdb has only the in-frame clones, and not every one. The sample has 30,000 to 40,000 clones; just under 95% are singletons. This sequence joins TRBV2 and TRBJ1-1; D call uncertain. The clonotype was recovered from a female donor with multiple sclerosis, enrolled in a pregnancy study. The starting material was CD8+ T cells from peripheral blood mononuclear cells, obtained in the third trimester of pregnancy. The CDR3: CASSEDGGNTEAFF. CDR3 DNA sequence: TGTGCCAGCAGTGAAGACGGTGGGAACACTGAAGCTTTCTTT.